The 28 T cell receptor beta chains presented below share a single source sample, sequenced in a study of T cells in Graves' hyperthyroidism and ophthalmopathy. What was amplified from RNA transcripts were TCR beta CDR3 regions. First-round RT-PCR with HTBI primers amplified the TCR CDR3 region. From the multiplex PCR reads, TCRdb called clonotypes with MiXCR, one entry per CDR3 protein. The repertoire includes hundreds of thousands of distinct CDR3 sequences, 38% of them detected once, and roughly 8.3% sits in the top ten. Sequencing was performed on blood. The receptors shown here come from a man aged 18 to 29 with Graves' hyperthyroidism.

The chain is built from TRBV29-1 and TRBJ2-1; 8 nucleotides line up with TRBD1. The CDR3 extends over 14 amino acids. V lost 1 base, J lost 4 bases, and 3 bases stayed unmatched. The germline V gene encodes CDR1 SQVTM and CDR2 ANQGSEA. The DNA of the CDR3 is TGCAGCGTTGAAGGGACAGGGTCGTACAATGAGCAGTTCTTC. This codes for CSVEGTGSYNEQFF.

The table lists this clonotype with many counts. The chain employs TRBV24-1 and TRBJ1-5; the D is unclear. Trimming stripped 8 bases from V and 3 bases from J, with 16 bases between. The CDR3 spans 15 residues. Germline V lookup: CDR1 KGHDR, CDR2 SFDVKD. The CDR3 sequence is CATNFPDLNNQPQHF. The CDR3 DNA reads TGTGCCACCAATTTTCCCGACCTCAACAATCAGCCCCAGCATTTT.

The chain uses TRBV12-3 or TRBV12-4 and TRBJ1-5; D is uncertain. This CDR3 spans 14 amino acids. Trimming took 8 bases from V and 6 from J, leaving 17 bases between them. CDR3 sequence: CASSEEGWIQPQHF. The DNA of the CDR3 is TGTGCCAGCTCGGAGGAAGGGTGGATTCAGCCCCAGCATTTT.

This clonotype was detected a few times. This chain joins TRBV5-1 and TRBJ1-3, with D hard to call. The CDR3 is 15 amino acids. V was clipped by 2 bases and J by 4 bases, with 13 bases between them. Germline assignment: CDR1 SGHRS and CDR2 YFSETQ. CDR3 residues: CASSFGEGPGNTIYF. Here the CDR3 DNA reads TGCGCCAGCAGCTTTGGTGAGGGCCCCGGAAACACCATATATTTT. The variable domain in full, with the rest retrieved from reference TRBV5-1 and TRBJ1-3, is KAGVTQTPRYLIKTRGQQVTLSCSPISGHRSVSWYQQTPGQGLQFLFEYFSETQRNKGNFPGRFSGRQFSNSRSEMNVSTLELGDSALYLCASSFGEGPGNTIYFGEGSWLTVV.

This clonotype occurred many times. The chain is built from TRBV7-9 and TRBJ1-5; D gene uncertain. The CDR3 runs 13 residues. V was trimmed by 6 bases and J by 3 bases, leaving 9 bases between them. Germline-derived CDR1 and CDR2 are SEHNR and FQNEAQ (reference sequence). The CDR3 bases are TGTGCCAGCAGTGACGGTCACAATCAGCCCCAGCATTTT. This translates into CASSDGHNQPQHF.

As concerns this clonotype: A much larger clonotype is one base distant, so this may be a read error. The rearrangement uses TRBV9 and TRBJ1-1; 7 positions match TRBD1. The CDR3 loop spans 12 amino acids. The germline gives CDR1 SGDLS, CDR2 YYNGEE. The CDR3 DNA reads TGTGCCAGCAGCGTAGCGGGGACAGAAGCTTCCTTT. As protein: CASSVAGTEASF.

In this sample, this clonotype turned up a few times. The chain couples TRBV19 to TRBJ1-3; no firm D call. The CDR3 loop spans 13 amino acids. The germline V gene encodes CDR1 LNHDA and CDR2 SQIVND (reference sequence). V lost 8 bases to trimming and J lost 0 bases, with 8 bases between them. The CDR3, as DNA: TGTGCCAGTCTGCGAGGCTCTGGAAACACCATATATTTT. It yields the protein CASLRGSGNTIYF.

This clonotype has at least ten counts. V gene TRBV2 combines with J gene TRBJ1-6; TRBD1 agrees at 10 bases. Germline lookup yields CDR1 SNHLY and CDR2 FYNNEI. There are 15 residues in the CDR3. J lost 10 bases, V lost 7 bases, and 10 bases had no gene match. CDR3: CASNREGQGNSPLHF. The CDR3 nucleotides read TGTGCCAGCAATAGAGAGGGACAGGGGAACTCACCCCTCCACTTT.

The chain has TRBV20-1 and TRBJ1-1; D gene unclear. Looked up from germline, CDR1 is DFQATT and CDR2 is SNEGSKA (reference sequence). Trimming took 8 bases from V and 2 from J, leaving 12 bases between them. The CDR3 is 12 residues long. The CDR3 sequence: CSPSPHNTEAFF. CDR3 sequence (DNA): TGCAGTCCCTCTCCCCATAACACTGAAGCTTTCTTT.

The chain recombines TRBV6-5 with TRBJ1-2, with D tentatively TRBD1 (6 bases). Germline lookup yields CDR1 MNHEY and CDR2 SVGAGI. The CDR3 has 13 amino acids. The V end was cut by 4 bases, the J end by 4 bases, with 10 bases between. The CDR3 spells CASSFGGAYGYTF. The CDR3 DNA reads TGTGCCAGCAGTTTCGGGGGCGCCTATGGCTACACCTTC.

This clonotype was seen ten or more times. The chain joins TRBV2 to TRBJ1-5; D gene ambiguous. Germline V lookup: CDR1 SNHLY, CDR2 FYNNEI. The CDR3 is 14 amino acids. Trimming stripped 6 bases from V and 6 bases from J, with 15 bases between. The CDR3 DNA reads TGTGCCAGCAGAGCGGGATTTCGGTTTCAGCCCCAGCATTTT. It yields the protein CASRAGFRFQPQHF.

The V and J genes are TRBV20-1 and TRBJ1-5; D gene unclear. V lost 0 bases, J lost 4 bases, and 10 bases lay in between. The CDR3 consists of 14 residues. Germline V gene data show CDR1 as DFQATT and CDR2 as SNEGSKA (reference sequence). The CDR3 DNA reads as TGCAGTGCTAGAGAAACAGACGGGAATCAGCCCCAGCATTTT. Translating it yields CSARETDGNQPQHF.

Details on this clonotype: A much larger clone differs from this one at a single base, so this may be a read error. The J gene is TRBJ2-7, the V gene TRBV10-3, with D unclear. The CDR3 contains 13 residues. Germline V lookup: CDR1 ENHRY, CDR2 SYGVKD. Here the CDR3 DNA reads TGTGCCATCAGTGAGCCCTTGGCCTACGATCAGTACTTC. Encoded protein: CAISEPLAYDQYF.

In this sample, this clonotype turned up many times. DNA of the CDR3: TGTGCCAGCAGCTTAGCGCAAGGGGCAGGCGAGCAGTACTTC. It yields the protein CASSLAQGAGEQYF. The V call is TRBV7-9, the J call TRBJ2-7; weak D call: TRBD1 (5 bases). V lost 0 bases, J lost 6 bases, and 12 bases lay in between. CDR1 SEHNR and CDR2 FQNEAQ come from the germline V gene (reference sequence). This CDR3 has 14 amino acids.

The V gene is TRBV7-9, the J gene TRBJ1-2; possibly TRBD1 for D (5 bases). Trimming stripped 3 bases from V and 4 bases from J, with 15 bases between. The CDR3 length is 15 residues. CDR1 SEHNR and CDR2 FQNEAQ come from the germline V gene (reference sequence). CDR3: CASSLGLDSSYGYTF. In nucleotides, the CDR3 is TGTGCCAGCAGCTTGGGCCTCGACAGCTCCTATGGCTACACCTTC.

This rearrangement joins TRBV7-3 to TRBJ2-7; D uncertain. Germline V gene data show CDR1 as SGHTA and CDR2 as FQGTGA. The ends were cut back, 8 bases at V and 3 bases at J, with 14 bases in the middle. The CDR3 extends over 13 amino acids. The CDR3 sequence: CASARTDYYEQYF. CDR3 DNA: TGTGCCAGCGCGAGGACGGATTACTACGAGCAGTACTTC.

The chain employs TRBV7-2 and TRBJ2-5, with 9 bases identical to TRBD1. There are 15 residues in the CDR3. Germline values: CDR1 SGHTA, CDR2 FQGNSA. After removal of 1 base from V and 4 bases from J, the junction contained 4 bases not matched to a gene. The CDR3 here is CASSLVGDRVETQYF. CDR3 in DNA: TGTGCCAGCAGCTTAGTGGGGGACAGGGTAGAGACCCAGTACTTC.

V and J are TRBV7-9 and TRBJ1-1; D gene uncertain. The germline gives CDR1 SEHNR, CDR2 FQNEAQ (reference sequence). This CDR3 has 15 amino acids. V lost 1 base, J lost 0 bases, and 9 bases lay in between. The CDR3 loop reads CASSLDEALNTEAFF. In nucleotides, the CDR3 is TGTGCCAGCAGCTTAGATGAGGCCCTGAACACTGAAGCTTTCTTT.

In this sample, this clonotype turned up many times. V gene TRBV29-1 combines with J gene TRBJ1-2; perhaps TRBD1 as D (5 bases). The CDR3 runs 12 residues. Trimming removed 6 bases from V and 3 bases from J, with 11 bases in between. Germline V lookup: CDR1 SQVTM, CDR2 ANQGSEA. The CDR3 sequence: CSVGEGYYGYTF. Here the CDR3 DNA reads TGCAGCGTGGGGGAAGGGTACTATGGCTACACCTTC. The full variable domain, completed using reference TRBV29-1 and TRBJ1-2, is SAVISQKPSRDICQRGTSLTIQCQVDSQVTMMFWYRQQPGQSLTLIATANQGSEATYESGFVIDKFPISRPNLTFSTLTVSNMSPEDSSIYLCSVGEGYYGYTFGSGTRLTVV.

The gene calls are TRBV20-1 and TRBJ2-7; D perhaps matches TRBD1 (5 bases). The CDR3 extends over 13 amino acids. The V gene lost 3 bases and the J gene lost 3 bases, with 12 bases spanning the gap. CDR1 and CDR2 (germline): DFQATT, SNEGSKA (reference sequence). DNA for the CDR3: TGCAGTGCTAGTGACGGCAGGGTCTACGAGCAGTACTTC. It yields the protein CSASDGRVYEQYF.

CDR3 in DNA: TGTGCCAGCGGGTTAATAGCGGGAGTGGAGACCCAGTACTTC. This encodes CASGLIAGVETQYF. The J gene is TRBJ2-5, the V gene TRBV7-6, with 9 bases matching TRBD2. The germline V gene has CDR1 SGHVS and CDR2 FNYEAQ. With 8 bases clipped from V and 5 bases from J, the junction kept 9 bases outside the gene matches. The CDR3 is 14 residues long.

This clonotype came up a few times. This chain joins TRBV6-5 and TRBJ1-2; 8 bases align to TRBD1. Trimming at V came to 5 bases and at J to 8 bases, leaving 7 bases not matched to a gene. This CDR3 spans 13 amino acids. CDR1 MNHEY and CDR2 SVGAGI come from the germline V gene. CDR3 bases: TGTGCCAGCAGTCCAGGGGGCGCCTGGGGCTACACCTTC. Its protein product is CASSPGGAWGYTF.

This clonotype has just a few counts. Here the CDR3 reads CASSQEAARWETQYF. DNA of the CDR3: TGTGCCAGCAGCCAAGAGGCGGCGAGATGGGAGACCCAGTACTTC. The gene calls are TRBV4-2 and TRBJ2-5; D not resolved. V lost 0 bases, J lost 5 bases, and 13 bases lay in between. The CDR3 has 15 residues. Germline V gene sequence: CDR1 LGHNA, CDR2 YNFKEQ.

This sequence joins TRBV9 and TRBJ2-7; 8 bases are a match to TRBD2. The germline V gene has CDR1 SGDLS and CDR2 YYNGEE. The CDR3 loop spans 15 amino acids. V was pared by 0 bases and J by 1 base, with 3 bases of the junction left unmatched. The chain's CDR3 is CASSVAAGASYEQYF. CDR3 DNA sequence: TGTGCCAGCAGCGTAGCAGCGGGAGCATCCTACGAGCAGTACTTC.

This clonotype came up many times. CDR3: CASSLSDGELFF. The CDR3 DNA is TGTGCCAGCAGCCTCTCAGACGGGGAGCTGTTTTTT. The chain employs TRBV7-9 and TRBJ2-2; D unclear. Trimming pared 5 bases from V and 7 bases from J, leaving 8 bases between. Per germline, CDR1 SEHNR and CDR2 FQNEAQ (reference sequence). The CDR3 consists of 12 residues.

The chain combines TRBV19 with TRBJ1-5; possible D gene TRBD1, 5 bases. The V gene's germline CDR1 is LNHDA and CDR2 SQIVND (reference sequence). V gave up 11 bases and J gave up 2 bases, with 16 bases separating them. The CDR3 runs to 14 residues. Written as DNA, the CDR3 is TGTGCCTGGAGTGTGGGGGTGGGCAATCAGCCCCAGCATTTT. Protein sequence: CAWSVGVGNQPQHF.

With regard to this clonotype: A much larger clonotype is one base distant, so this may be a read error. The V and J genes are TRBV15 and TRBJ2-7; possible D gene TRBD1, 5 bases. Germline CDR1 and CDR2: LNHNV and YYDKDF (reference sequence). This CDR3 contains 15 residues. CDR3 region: CATSRDRGRAHDQYF. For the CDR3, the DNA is TGTGCCACCAGCAGAGATCGCGGCAGGGCACACGATCAGTACTTC.

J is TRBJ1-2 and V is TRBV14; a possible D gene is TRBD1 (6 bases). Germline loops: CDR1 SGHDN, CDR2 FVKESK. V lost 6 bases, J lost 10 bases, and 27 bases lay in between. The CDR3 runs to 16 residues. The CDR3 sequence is CASSHTTGLGGYDYTF. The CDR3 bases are TGTGCCAGCAGTCACACAACGGGTTTAGGGGGGTACGACTACACCTTC.